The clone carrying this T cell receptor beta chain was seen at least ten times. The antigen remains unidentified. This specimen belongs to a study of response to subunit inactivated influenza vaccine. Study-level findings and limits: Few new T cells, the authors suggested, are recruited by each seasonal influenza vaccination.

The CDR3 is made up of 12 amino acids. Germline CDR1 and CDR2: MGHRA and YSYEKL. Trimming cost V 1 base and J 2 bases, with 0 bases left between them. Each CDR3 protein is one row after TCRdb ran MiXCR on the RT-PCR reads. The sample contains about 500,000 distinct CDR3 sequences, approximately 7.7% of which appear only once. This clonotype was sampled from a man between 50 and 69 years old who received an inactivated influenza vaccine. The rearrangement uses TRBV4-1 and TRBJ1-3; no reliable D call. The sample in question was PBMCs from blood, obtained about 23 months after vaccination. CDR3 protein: CASSQAGNTIYF. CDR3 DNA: TGCGCCAGCAGCCAAGCTGGAAACACCATATATTTT.